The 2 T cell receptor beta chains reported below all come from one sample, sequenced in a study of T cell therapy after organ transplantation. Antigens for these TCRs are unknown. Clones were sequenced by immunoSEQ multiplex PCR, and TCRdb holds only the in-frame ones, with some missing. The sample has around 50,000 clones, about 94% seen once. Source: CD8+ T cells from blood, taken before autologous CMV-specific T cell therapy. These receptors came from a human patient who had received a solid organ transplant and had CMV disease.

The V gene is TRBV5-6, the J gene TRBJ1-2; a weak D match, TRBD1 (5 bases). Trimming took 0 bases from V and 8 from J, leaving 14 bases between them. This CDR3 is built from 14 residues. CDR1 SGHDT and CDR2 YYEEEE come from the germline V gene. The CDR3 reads CASSLVRERGGYTF. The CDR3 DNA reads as TGTGCCAGCAGCTTGGTCAGGGAGCGCGGAGGCTACACCTTC.

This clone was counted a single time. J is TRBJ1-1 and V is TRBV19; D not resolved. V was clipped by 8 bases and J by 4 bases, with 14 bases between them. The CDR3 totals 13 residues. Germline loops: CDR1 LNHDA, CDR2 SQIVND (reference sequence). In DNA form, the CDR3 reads TGTGCCAGTGGCGTGGCGGTGAGCACTGAAGCTTTCTTT. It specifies CASGVAVSTEAFF.